This T cell receptor (beta chain) was obtained from a study of T cell responses to AZD1222 COVID-19 vaccine. Study in general: Pooled in the analysis were second doses at about 4 or about 12 weeks.

Regarding this clone: Its antigen is unknown.

Study conclusions and caveats: After two AZD1222 doses, spike-specific TCR breadth and depth rose versus day 0. Just a handful of people given AZD1222 tested seropositive at baseline. In all cases, repertoires were sampled only after the peak T cell response.

Libraries were prepared by immunoSEQ multiplex PCR; TCRdb keeps only in-frame clonotypes and omits some of them. The sample has 150,000 to 200,000 clones; almost 95% are singletons. Germline assignment: CDR1 KGHDR and CDR2 SFDVKD. The junction had 11 bases not matched to a gene; V was cut back by 8 bases and J by 2 bases. There are 15 residues in the CDR3. The chain employs TRBV24-1 and TRBJ2-7; TRBD1 matches 7 bases. Sequenced here: peripheral blood, sampled on day 0 of AZD1222 vaccination. This TCR came from an adult in good health. CDR3 DNA sequence: TGTGCCACCATCCGAGGCCCAGGGGGTCCCTACGAGCAGTACGTC. Translating it yields CATIRGPGGPYEQYV.